The 8 T cell receptor beta chains given below trace back to one sample, sequenced in a study of early T cells in non-severe SARS-CoV-2 infection. MiXCR was run by TCRdb on the 5' RACE reads, yielding one entry per CDR3 protein. Here the sample spans 100,000 or so distinct CDR3 sequences, around 13% being singletons. What was sequenced was whole blood. These receptors all stem from an adult who was a healthcare worker with PCR-confirmed SARS-CoV-2 infection or an uninfected control (not recorded which).

The J gene is TRBJ1-2, the V gene TRBV10-3; D is undetermined. Germline V gene lookup returns CDR1 ENHRY and CDR2 SYGVKD. The CDR3 runs 11 residues. Trimming took 7 bases from V and 8 from J, leaving 11 bases between them. CDR3 amino acids: CAIMSVGGYTF. In DNA form, the CDR3 reads TGTGCCATCATGTCGGTTGGCGGCTACACCTTC.

This clonotype was found many times. V usage is TRBV12-3 or TRBV12-4 and J usage is TRBJ1-2; D possibly corresponds to TRBD1 (6 bases). V lost 5 bases, J lost 6 bases, and 19 bases lay in between. This CDR3 region has 15 residues. The CDR3 loop reads CASSQRRQVVDGYTF. CDR3 DNA sequence: TGTGCCAGCAGTCAGAGACGACAGGTGGTTGATGGCTACACCTTC.

This clonotype was picked up many times. This chain joins TRBV6-5 and TRBJ1-1; D might be TRBD1 (6 bases). The CDR3 sequence is 16 residues long. V shed 6 bases and J shed 4 bases, with 21 bases lying between them. CDR1 MNHEY and CDR2 SVGAGI come from the germline V gene. The DNA for the CDR3 is TGTGCCAGCAGCTTACGGGCTACAGGGACCGGCACTGAAGCTTTCTTT. Encoded protein: CASSLRATGTGTEAFF.

This clonotype was counted ten times or more. The chain links TRBV7-2 to TRBJ2-7; unclear D gene. Trimming pared 1 base from V and 6 bases from J, leaving 13 bases between. CDR1 and CDR2 (germline): SGHTA, FQGNSA. The CDR3 length is 14 residues. This CDR3 is CASSLGFGLGEQYF. Here the CDR3 DNA reads TGTGCCAGCAGCTTAGGGTTCGGCCTAGGCGAGCAGTACTTC.

The genes are TRBV28 and TRBJ2-3; maybe TRBD2 (6 bases). The ends were cut back, 3 bases at V and 6 bases at J, with 16 bases in the middle. Germline values: CDR1 MDHEN, CDR2 SYDVKM. The CDR3 length is 15 residues. CDR3 region: CASSFNSFRGDTQYF. Here the CDR3 DNA reads TGTGCCAGCAGTTTTAATAGCTTTCGGGGGGATACGCAGTATTTT.

This clonotype came up a few times. V and J are TRBV5-8 and TRBJ2-7; 8 nucleotides match TRBD1. The trim removed 2 bases at V and 3 bases at J, leaving 4 bases unmatched. Germline loops: CDR1 SGHTS, CDR2 YDEGEE. The CDR3 totals 14 residues. The CDR3 region is CASSFDRGNYEQYF. As DNA, the CDR3 is TGTGCCAGCAGCTTCGACAGGGGAAACTACGAGCAGTACTTC.

The table lists this clonotype with many counts. V usage is TRBV20-1 and J usage is TRBJ2-5; 14 positions match TRBD2. The CDR3 is 14 amino acids. V lost 6 bases and J lost 5; bases outside the gene matches: 5. The germline V gene encodes CDR1 DFQATT and CDR2 SNEGSKA (reference sequence). Here the CDR3 DNA reads TGCAGTGCCTGGGGACTAGCGGGAGTGGAGACCCAGTACTTC. Translated, it gives CSAWGLAGVETQYF.

This chain connects TRBV27 to TRBJ2-7; D is possibly TRBD2 (5 bases). The V gene lost 3 bases and the J gene lost 5 bases, with 17 bases spanning the gap. The germline gives CDR1 MNHEY, CDR2 SMNVEV (reference sequence). The CDR3 runs 15 residues. CDR3 in amino acids: CASSFYGVVPHEQYF. The CDR3 nucleotides are TGTGCCAGCAGTTTCTACGGGGTGGTCCCCCACGAGCAGTACTTC.